Below are 10 T cell receptor beta chains sequenced from a single sample in a study of T cell responses to AZD1222 COVID-19 vaccine. This table comes from immunoSEQ multiplex PCR, and its TCRdb copy is limited to in-frame clones, with some not included. The sample table includes about 140,000 clones. What was sequenced was peripheral blood. These receptor sequences come from an adult in good health.

The rearrangement uses TRBV3-1 (or the pseudogene TRBV3-2) and TRBJ1-3; tentatively, D is TRBD1 (5 bases). Trimming pared 0 bases from V and 7 bases from J, leaving 13 bases between. Per germline, CDR1 LGHDT and CDR2 YNNKEL (reference sequence). The CDR3 spans 15 residues. CDR3 sequence reads: CASSQDAQGRNTIYF. The CDR3 region has the DNA TGTGCCAGCAGCCAAGATGCGCAGGGAAGGAACACCATATATTTT.

This chain uses TRBV29-1 with TRBJ2-7; TRBD1 might be the D (6 bases). Germline V gene lookup returns CDR1 SQVTM and CDR2 ANQGSEA. The germline V and J ends were trimmed by 2 bases and 3 bases, with 11 bases remaining between them. The CDR3 is made up of 13 amino acids. The CDR3 reads CSVESAGDYEQYF. The CDR3 DNA sequence: TGCAGCGTTGAATCTGCAGGGGACTACGAGCAGTACTTC.

The chain employs TRBV30 and TRBJ2-1; D remains unclear. Trimming removed 0 bases from V and 4 bases from J, with 7 bases in between. From germline, CDR1 is GTSNPN and CDR2 SVGIG (reference sequence). The CDR3 has 13 amino acids. CDR3: CAWSVMEYNEQFF. CDR3 nucleotide sequence: TGTGCCTGGAGTGTTATGGAATACAATGAGCAGTTCTTC.

This chain connects TRBV6-1 to TRBJ1-5, with D possibly matching TRBD1 (5 bases). The ends were cut back, 2 bases at V and 6 bases at J, with 14 bases in the middle. The germline gives CDR1 MNHNS, CDR2 SASEGT. This CDR3 is built from 15 residues. For the CDR3, the DNA is TGTGCCAGCAGTGAATTACCGAAGACAGCTCAGCCCCAGCATTTT. It specifies CASSELPKTAQPQHF.

The rearrangement links TRBV5-1 to TRBJ2-2; 8 positions agree with TRBD1. The CDR3 sequence is 17 residues long. Germline trimming cut 2 bases from V and 5 bases from J; bases unmatched to any gene: 11. The V gene's germline CDR1 is SGHRS and CDR2 YFSETQ. The CDR3 is CASSFLAGGDGTGELFF. DNA of the CDR3: TGCGCCAGCAGCTTTCTGGCAGGGGGCGATGGGACCGGGGAGCTGTTTTTT.

The gene calls are TRBV2 and TRBJ2-7, with TRBD1 matching 7 bases. The CDR3 runs to 14 residues. Germline values: CDR1 SNHLY, CDR2 FYNNEI. The V segment lost 6 bases and the J segment 5 bases; nucleotides outside the gene matches: 10. CDR3 bases: TGTGCCAGCAGGGCGACAGGGCCGAACAACGAGCAGTACTTC. Amino acid sequence: CASRATGPNNEQYF. The entire variable domain, with the rest obtained from reference TRBV2 and TRBJ2-7, is as follows: EPEVTQTPSHQVTQMGQEVILRCVPISNHLYFYWYRQILGQKVEFLVSFYNNEISEKSEIFDDQFSVERPDGSNFTLKIRSTKLEDSAMYFCASRATGPNNEQYFGPGTRLTVT.

The gene calls are TRBV3-1 (or the pseudogene TRBV3-2) and TRBJ2-3; D is unresolved. V was clipped by 0 bases and J by 0 bases, with 10 bases between them. The CDR3 has 16 amino acids. Germline assignment: CDR1 LGHDT and CDR2 YNNKEL (reference sequence). The CDR3 protein is CASSQDKQTSTDTQYF. The CDR3 coding sequence is TGTGCCAGCAGCCAAGATAAACAGACTAGCACAGATACGCAGTATTTT.

The chain combines TRBV28 with TRBJ1-5, with 7 positions matching TRBD1. The CDR3 totals 15 residues. Looked up from germline, CDR1 is MDHEN and CDR2 is SYDVKM. The V gene end was trimmed by 7 bases and the J gene end by 7 bases; junction bases not matched to a gene: 13. The chain's CDR3 is CASTTPGGVPQPQHF. CDR3 coding DNA: TGTGCCAGCACCACCCCAGGGGGGGTCCCCCAGCCCCAGCATTTT.

The J gene is TRBJ1-2, the V gene TRBV12-3 or TRBV12-4; weak D call: TRBD1 (5 bases). Trimming pared 6 bases from V and 6 bases from J, leaving 11 bases between. The CDR3 runs 12 residues. CDR3: CASRSDTNGYTF. The CDR3 DNA reads TGTGCCAGCAGATCGGACACGAATGGCTACACCTTC.

This chain joins TRBV7-2 and TRBJ2-1; TRBD1 matches at 11 bases. The CDR3 spans 16 residues. Germline V gives CDR1 SGHTA, CDR2 FQGNSA. Trimming cost V 1 base and J 3 bases; bases outside gene matches: 2. CDR3 coding DNA: TGTGCCAGCAGCTTAGAAGGGACAGGGGGCTACAATGAGCAGTTCTTC. It specifies CASSLEGTGGYNEQFF.